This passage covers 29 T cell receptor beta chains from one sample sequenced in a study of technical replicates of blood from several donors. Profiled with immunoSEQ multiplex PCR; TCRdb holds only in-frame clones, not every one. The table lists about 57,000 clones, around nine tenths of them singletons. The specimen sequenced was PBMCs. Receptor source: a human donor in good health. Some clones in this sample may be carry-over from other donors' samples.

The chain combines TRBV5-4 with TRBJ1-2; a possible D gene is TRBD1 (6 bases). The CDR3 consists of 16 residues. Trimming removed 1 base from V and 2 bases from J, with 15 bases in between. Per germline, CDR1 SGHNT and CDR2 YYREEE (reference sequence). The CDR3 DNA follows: TGTGCCAGCAGCTTGCGGGGGGCTGCTAGAAACTATGGCTACACCTTC. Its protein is CASSLRGAARNYGYTF.

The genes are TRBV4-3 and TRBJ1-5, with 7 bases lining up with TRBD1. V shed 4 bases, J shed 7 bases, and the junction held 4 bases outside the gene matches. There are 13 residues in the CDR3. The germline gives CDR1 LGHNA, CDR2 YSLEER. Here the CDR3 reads CASSPDRDQPQHF. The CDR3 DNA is TGCGCCAGCAGCCCTGACAGGGACCAGCCCCAGCATTTT.

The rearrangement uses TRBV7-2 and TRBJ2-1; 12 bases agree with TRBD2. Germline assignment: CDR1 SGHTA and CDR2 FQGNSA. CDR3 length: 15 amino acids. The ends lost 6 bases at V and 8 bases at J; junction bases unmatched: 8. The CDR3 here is CASRPTSGGSYEQFF. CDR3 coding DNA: TGTGCCAGCAGACCGACTAGCGGGGGTTCATATGAGCAGTTCTTC.

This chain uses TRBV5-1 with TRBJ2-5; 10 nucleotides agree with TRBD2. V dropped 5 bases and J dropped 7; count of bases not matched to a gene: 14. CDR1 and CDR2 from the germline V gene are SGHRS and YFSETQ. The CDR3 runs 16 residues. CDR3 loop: CASSTGSGGTSGTQYF. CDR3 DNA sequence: TGCGCCAGCAGTACAGGTAGCGGGGGGACGAGCGGGACCCAGTACTTC. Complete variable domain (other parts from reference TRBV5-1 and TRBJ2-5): KAGVTQTPRYLIKTRGQQVTLSCSPISGHRSVSWYQQTPGQGLQFLFEYFSETQRNKGNFPGRFSGRQFSNSRSEMNVSTLELGDSALYLCASSTGSGGTSGTQYFGPGTRLLVL.

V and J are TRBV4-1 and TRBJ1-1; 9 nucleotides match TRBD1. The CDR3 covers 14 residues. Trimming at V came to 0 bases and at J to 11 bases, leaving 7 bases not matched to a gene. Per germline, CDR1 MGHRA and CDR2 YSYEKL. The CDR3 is CASSQDSRDRDAFF. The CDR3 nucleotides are TGCGCCAGCAGCCAAGATAGTCGGGACAGGGACGCTTTCTTT.

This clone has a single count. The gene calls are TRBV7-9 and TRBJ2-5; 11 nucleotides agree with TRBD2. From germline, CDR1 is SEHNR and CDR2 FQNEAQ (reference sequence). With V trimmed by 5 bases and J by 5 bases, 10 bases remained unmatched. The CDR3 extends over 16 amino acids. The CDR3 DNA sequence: TGTGCCAGCAGCCCCACGGAGGGACTAGCGGTTGAGACCCAGTACTTC. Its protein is CASSPTEGLAVETQYF.

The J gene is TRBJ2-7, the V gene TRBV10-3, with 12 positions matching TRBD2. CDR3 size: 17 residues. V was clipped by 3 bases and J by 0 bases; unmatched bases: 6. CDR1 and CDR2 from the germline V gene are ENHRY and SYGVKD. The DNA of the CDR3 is TGTGCCATCAGTGACCGGACTAGCGGGATCCGCTCCTACGAGCAGTACTTC. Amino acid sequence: CAISDRTSGIRSYEQYF.

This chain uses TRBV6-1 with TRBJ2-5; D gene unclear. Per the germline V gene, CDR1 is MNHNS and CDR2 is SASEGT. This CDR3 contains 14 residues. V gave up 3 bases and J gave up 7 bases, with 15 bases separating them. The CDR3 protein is CASSEVAEAWTQYF. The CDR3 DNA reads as TGTGCCAGCAGTGAGGTTGCGGAAGCTTGGACCCAGTACTTC.

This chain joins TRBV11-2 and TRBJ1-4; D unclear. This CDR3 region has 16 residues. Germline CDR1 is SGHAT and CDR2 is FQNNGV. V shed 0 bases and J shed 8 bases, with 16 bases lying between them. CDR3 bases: TGTGCCAGCAGCTTAGATCCTGGTAGTATCATGGAAAAACTGTTTTTT. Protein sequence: CASSLDPGSIMEKLFF. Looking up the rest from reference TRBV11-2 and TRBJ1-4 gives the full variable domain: EAGVAQSPRYKIIEKRQSVAFWCNPISGHATLYWYQQILGQGPKLLIQFQNNGVVDDSQLPKDRFSAERLKGVDSTLKIQPAKLEDSAVYLCASSLDPGSIMEKLFFGSGTQLSVL.

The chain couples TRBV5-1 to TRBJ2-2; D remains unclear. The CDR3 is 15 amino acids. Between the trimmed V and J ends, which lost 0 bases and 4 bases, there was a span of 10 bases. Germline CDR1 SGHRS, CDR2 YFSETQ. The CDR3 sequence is CASSLGFRSTGELFF. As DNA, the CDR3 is TGCGCCAGCAGCTTGGGCTTTCGGAGCACCGGGGAGCTGTTTTTT.

CDR3 sequence: CSVDPGTVGGYTF. DNA for the CDR3: TGCAGCGTTGATCCGGGGACAGTCGGTGGCTACACCTTC. The chain employs TRBV29-1 and TRBJ1-2, with 7 bases identical to TRBD1. From germline, CDR1 is SQVTM and CDR2 ANQGSEA. V was pared by 3 bases and J by 7 bases, with 8 bases of the junction left unmatched. This CDR3 comprises 13 residues.

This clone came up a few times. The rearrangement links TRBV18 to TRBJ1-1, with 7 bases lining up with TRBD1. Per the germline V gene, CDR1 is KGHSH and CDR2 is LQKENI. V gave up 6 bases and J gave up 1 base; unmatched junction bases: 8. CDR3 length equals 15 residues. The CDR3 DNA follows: TGTGCCAGCTCGCAAACAGGGGAAGGGAACACTGAAGCTTTCTTT. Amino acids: CASSQTGEGNTEAFF.

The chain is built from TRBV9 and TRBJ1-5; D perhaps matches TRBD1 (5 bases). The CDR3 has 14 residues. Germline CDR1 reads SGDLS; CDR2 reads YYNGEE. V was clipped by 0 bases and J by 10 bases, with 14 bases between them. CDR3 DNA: TGTGCCAGCAGCGTAGCGGGGGGGGTGCCACCCCAGCATTTT. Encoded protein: CASSVAGGVPPQHF.

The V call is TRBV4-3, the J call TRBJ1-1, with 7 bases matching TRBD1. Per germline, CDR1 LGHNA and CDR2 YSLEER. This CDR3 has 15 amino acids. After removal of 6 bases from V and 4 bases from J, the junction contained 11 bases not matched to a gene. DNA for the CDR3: TGCGCCAGCAGGAGTACAGGGGTGAGTAGCACTGAAGCTTTCTTT. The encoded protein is CASRSTGVSSTEAFF.

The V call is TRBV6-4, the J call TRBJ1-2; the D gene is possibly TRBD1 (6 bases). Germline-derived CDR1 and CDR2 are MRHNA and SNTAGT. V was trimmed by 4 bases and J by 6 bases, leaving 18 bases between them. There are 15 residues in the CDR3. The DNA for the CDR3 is TGTGCCAGCAGTGGCGCGGGGGGCTCGGTTCATGGCTACACCTTC. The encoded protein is CASSGAGGSVHGYTF.

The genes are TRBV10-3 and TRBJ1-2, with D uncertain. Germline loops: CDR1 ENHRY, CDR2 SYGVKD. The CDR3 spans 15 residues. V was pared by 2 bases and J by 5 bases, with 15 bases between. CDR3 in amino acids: CAISETVSVEYGYTF. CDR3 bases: TGTGCCATCAGTGAGACAGTGTCGGTAGAGTATGGCTACACCTTC.

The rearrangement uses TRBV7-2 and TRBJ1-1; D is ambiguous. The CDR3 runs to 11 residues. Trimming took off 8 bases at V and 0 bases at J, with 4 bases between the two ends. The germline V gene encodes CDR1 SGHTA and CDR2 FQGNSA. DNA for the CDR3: TGTGCCAGCGGAGTGAACACTGAAGCTTTCTTT. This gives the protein CASGVNTEAFF.

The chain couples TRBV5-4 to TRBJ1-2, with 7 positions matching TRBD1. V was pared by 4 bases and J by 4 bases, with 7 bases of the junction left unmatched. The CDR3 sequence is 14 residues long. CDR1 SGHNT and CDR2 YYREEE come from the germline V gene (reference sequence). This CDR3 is CASSLQGMSYGYTF. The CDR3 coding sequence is TGTGCCAGCAGCCTACAGGGGATGAGCTATGGCTACACCTTC.

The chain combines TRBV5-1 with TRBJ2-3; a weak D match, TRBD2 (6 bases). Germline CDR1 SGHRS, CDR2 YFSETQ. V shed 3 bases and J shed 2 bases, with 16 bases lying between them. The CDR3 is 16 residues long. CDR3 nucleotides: TGCGCCAGCAGCTACGGCGGGCGGGGCTTCACAGATACGCAGTATTTT. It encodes CASSYGGRGFTDTQYF.

The CDR3 DNA reads as TGCGCCAGCAGCTTGGGGACCGAGCGGGGGGGCCTTAAGGATGAGCAGTTCTTC. It codes for CASSLGTERGGLKDEQFF. The rearrangement links TRBV5-1 to TRBJ2-1; the match to TRBD2 covers 10 bases. Per the germline V gene, CDR1 is SGHRS and CDR2 is YFSETQ. The J segment lost 8 bases and the V segment lost 0 bases, leaving 14 bases of the junction unmatched. This CDR3 comprises 18 residues.

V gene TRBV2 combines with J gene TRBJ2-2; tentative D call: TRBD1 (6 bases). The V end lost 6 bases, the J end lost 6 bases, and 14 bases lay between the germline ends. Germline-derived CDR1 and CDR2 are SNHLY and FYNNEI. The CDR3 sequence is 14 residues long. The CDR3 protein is CASRPRGGAGELFF. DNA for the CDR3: TGTGCCAGCAGGCCCCGTGGGGGCGCCGGGGAGCTGTTTTTT.

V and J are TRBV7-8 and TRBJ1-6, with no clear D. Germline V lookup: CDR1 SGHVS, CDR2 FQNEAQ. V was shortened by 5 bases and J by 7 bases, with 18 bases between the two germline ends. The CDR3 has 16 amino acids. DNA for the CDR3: TGTGCCAGCAGCCCAGCCCGACTAGCGGAGAATTCACCCCTCCACTTT. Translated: CASSPARLAENSPLHF.

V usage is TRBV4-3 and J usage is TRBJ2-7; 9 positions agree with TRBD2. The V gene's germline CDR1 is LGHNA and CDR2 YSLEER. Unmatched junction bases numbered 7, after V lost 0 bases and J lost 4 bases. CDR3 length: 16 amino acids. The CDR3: CASSQDWRLAAYEQYF. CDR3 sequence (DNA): TGCGCCAGCAGCCAAGATTGGAGACTAGCGGCTTACGAGCAGTACTTC.

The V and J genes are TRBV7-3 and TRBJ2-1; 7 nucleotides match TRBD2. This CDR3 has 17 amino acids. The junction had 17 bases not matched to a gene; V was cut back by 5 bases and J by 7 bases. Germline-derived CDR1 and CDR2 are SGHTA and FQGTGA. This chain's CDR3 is CASSESLKAGVRNEQFF. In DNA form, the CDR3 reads TGTGCCAGCAGCGAGAGTCTAAAGGCGGGAGTGAGAAATGAGCAGTTCTTC.

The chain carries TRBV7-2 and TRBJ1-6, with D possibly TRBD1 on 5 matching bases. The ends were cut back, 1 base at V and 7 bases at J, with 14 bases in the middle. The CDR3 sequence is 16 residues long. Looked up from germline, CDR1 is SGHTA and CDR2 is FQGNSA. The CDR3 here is CASSLGRLAGNSPLHF. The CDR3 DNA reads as TGTGCCAGCAGCTTAGGTAGGCTTGCAGGGAATTCACCCCTCCACTTT.

The CDR3 here is CASSITSGNNEQFF. CDR3 nucleotides: TGTGCCAGCAGCATAACTAGCGGGAATAATGAGCAGTTCTTC. The chain uses TRBV9 and TRBJ2-1, with 10 bases identical to TRBD2. Per germline, CDR1 SGDLS and CDR2 YYNGEE. CDR3 size: 14 residues. V lost 4 bases to trimming and J lost 7 bases; unmatched junction nucleotides: 5.

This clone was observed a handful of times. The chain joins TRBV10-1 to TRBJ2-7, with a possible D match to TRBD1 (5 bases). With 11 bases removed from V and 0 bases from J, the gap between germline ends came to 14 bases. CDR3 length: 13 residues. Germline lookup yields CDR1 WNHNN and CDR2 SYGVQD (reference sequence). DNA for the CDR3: TGCGCCGCCTGGGGCGATAGCTCCTACGAGCAGTACTTC. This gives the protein CAAWGDSSYEQYF.

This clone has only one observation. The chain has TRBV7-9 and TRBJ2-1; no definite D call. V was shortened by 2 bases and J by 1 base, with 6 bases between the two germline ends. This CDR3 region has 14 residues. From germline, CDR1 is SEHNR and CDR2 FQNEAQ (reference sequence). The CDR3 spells CASSLLASYNEQFF. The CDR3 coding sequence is TGTGCCAGCAGCTTACTTGCGTCCTACAATGAGCAGTTCTTC.

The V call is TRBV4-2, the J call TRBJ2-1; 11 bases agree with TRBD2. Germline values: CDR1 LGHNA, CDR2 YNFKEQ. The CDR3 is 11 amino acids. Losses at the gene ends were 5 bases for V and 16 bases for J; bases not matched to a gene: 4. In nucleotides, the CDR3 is TGTGCCAGCAGCGCGACTAGCGGGGCATTCTTC. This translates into CASSATSGAFF.